The rows below give T cell receptor beta chains drawn from one sample of a study of T cell responses to AZD1222 COVID-19 vaccine. Libraries were prepared by immunoSEQ multiplex PCR; TCRdb keeps only in-frame clonotypes and omits some of them. The repertoire holds approximately 140,000 clones, around 91% seen once, with around 5.2% in the top ten. The starting material was peripheral blood, obtained on day 0 of AZD1222 vaccination. All receptors come from an adult in good health. Each CDR3 is given with its conserved first and last residue. A D gene is named only where the DNA matches it firmly. Clone size is stated in some rows and not others, as once, few, many or a class when expanded.

cdr3_length,v_call,d_call,clone_size,j_call,cdr3_nt,cdr3_aa
13,TRBV19,-,-,TRBJ1-2,TGTGCCAGTAGTATGAATGGGGACTATGGCTACACCTTC,CASSMNGDYGYTF
16,TRBV4-2,-,-,TRBJ1-3,TGTGCCAGCAGCCAAGTTTTCAGAGGGCCTGGAAACACCATATATTTT,CASSQVFRGPGNTIYF
11,TRBV6-5,-,-,TRBJ1-1,TGTGCCAGCAGTTATGAGAATGAAGCTTTCTTT,CASSYENEAFF
15,TRBV9,TRBD1,-,TRBJ2-7,TGTGCCAGCAGCACGGCCGGGACAGGGATTAACGAGCAGTACTTC,CASSTAGTGINEQYF
15,TRBV7-2,-,-,TRBJ1-2,TGTGCCAGCAGCCCTTCGTATCCCTCTAACTATGGCTACACCTTC,CASSPSYPSNYGYTF
13,TRBV7-9,-,-,TRBJ2-3,TGTGCCAGCAGCCGCTACAGCACAGATACGCAGTATTTT,CASSRYSTDTQYF
17,TRBV3-1/TRBV3-2,TRBD2,-,TRBJ2-3,TGTGCCAGCAGCCAATCTGGGACTAGATCCCTAACAGATACGCAGTATTTT,CASSQSGTRSLTDTQYF
16,TRBV6-1,TRBD2,-,TRBJ2-3,TGTGCCAGCAGTGAAATCGGCGGGGGGGCCGTGGATACGCAGTATTTT,CASSEIGGGAVDTQYF
16,TRBV10-3,-,-,TRBJ1-3,TGTGCCATCAGTGAGTTAAACAGCGCCTCTGGAAACACCATATATTTT,CAISELNSASGNTIYF
17,TRBV11-2,-,-,TRBJ2-3,TGTGCCAGCAGCTTAGATTTGGCGGGGGCCTCTACAGATACGCAGTATTTT,CASSLDLAGASTDTQYF
17,TRBV18,-,once,TRBJ2-3,TGTGCCAGCTCACCACCCCGGACGGCGTTCGGCACAGATACGCAGTATTTT,CASSPPRTAFGTDTQYF
15,TRBV5-4,TRBD2,-,TRBJ2-5,TGTGCCAGCAGCCACGGGACTAGCGGGGAGGAGACCCAGTACTTC,CASSHGTSGEETQYF
14,TRBV6-5,-,-,TRBJ2-2,TGTGCCAGCAGCCTACTTCTTGACACCGGGGAGCTGTTTTTT,CASSLLLDTGELFF
13,TRBV2,TRBD1,-,TRBJ2-7,TGTGCCAGCAGTGGGACAGGAGCCTACGAGCAGTACTTC,CASSGTGAYEQYF
15,TRBV21-1,-,-,TRBJ2-7,TGTGCCAGCAGCAAGGGCGGGGGGAAATCCTACGAGCAGTACTTC,CASSKGGGKSYEQYF
20,TRBV21-1,-,-,TRBJ2-6,TGTGCCAGCAGCACCCAGGTGAGTGGGTGGAACCTGGGGGGGGCCAACGTCCTGACTTTC,CASSTQVSGWNLGGANVLTF
18,TRBV4-3,-,-,TRBJ2-3,TGCGCCAGCAGCCAAGGTCGAAGCGCGGGTCGGGGTGCAGATACGCAGTATTTT,CASSQGRSAGRGADTQYF
17,TRBV10-3,TRBD2,-,TRBJ2-7,TGTGCCATCTTATCCGGGACTAGCGGGGAAGGTCGCTACGAGCAGTACTTC,CAILSGTSGEGRYEQYF
14,TRBV5-1,TRBD1,-,TRBJ1-4,TGCGCCAGCAGCCAGGGGGAGAGTAATGAAAAACTGTTTTTT,CASSQGESNEKLFF
12,TRBV21-1,-,once,TRBJ2-5,TGTGCCAGACTAGCGGGGGCCGAGACCCAGTACTTC,CARLAGAETQYF
11,TRBV2,-,once,TRBJ2-7,TGTGCCTCGGGAACTACCTACGAGCAGTACTTC,CASGTTYEQYF
15,TRBV6-5,-,-,TRBJ2-3,TGTGCCAGCAGTTACTCGAACTTTGGCACAGATACGCAGTATTTT,CASSYSNFGTDTQYF
21,TRBV4-3,-,-,TRBJ2-1,TGCGCCAGCAGCCAAGATCCCCTGGGGTTGCGGGCCGAAAGCTCCTACAATGAGCAGTTCTTC,CASSQDPLGLRAESSYNEQFF
13,TRBV29-1,TRBD1,-,TRBJ1-2,TGCAGCGTGGAACCGGGACAGCAGGCGGGCTACACCTTC,CSVEPGQQAGYTF
17,TRBV18,TRBD1,-,TRBJ2-6,TGTGCCAGCTCACCCGACAGGGCGGCGGGTGGGGCCAACGTCCTGACTTTC,CASSPDRAAGGANVLTF
14,TRBV5-4,-,-,TRBJ2-5,TGTGCCAGCAGCTCGAAGAGGGACCAAGAGACCCAGTACTTC,CASSSKRDQETQYF
14,TRBV7-3,-,-,TRBJ1-1,TGTGCCAGCAGCCCCAGCATGGGCGCCTCTGAAGCTTTCTTT,CASSPSMGASEAFF
16,TRBV7-9,-,-,TRBJ1-2,TGTGCCAGCAGCTCCGTCAACGGGGCAGTAGCTTATGGCTACACCTTC,CASSSVNGAVAYGYTF
14,TRBV11-1,-,-,TRBJ2-5,TGTGCCAGCAGACTAGGGCCTGGGCAAGAGACCCAGTACTTC,CASRLGPGQETQYF
17,TRBV6-1,TRBD2,-,TRBJ2-7,TGTGCCAGCAGTGGAACGGGAGGGGCCAGTACCCGCTACGAGCAGTACTTC,CASSGTGGASTRYEQYF
12,TRBV7-7,-,-,TRBJ2-5,TGTGCCGGCTATGGGGAGCAAGAGACCCAGTACTTC,CAGYGEQETQYF
16,TRBV7-2,-,-,TRBJ2-6,TGTGCCAGCAGCCCAGGACTGAACTCTGGGGCCAACGTCCTGACTTTC,CASSPGLNSGANVLTF
12,TRBV12-3/TRBV12-4,-,-,TRBJ1-5,TGTGCCAGCACTACCGAGGGGCAGCCCCAGCATTTT,CASTTEGQPQHF